Below are 16 T cell receptor beta chains sequenced from a single sample in a study of blood T cells in healthy people across ages. PCR was performed a second time for roughly 7 to 11 cycles using a sample-barcoded 5' primer and a J-beta primer mix. MiXCR was run by TCRdb on the 5' RACE reads, yielding one entry per CDR3 protein. The sample carries some 760,000 distinct CDR3 sequences, about 25% recorded once. These data are also associated with another study on T cells of mothers and their children.

Material for sequencing was blood. These receptors all stem from a boy aged 10-17 years in good health.

V gene TRBV5-6 combines with J gene TRBJ2-3; D remains ambiguous. Looked up from germline, CDR1 is SGHDT and CDR2 is YYEEEE. Trimming shortened V by 1 base and J by 0 bases, and 12 bases separated the two germline ends. The CDR3 covers 16 residues. CDR3 protein: CASSLIDGVSTDTQYF. The CDR3 DNA reads TGTGCCAGCAGCTTGATTGACGGAGTTAGCACAGATACGCAGTATTTT.

V is TRBV4-1 and J is TRBJ2-5; a possible D gene is TRBD1 (5 bases). Trimming took off 4 bases at V and 2 bases at J, with 14 bases between the two ends. The CDR3 length is 15 residues. The germline V gene encodes CDR1 MGHRA and CDR2 YSYEKL. CDR3 sequence reads: CASSRRPDSQETQYF. The DNA for the CDR3 is TGCGCCAGCAGCCGAAGGCCAGACAGTCAAGAGACCCAGTACTTC.

A remark on this clonotype: The germline gene is not matched at one end of the junction; a read error may be the cause. The chain recombines TRBV20-1 with TRBJ1-5; D not certain. This CDR3 comprises 13 residues. The germline CDR1 and CDR2 sequences are DFQATT and SNEGSKA (reference sequence). The CDR3 reads CGARTEMDQPQHF. In DNA, the CDR3 is TGCGGTGCTAGGACGGAGATGGATCAGCCCCAGCATTTT.

This clonotype occurred a few times. In DNA form, the CDR3 reads TGTGCCAGCAGCGGGGGGGGGATCCAAGAGACCCAGTACTTC. It encodes CASSGGGIQETQYF. The chain recombines TRBV27 with TRBJ2-5; 8 positions match TRBD2. The J segment lost 1 base and the V segment lost 6 bases, leaving 4 bases of the junction unmatched. This CDR3 comprises 14 residues. CDR1 and CDR2 (germline): MNHEY, SMNVEV (reference sequence).

V is TRBV28 and J is TRBJ1-2; 7 bases are shared with TRBD1. This CDR3 has 17 amino acids. V shed 8 bases, J shed 0 bases, and the junction held 15 bases outside the gene matches. CDR1 is MDHEN, CDR2 SYDVKM, per germline. The CDR3 coding sequence is TGTGCCAGCGGCTATGACAGGGCTAACTGGGCTAACTATGGCTACACCTTC. It encodes CASGYDRANWANYGYTF.

The chain joins TRBV4-3 to TRBJ1-1; D gene ambiguous. Trimming shortened V by 2 bases and J by 5 bases, and 9 bases separated the two germline ends. The CDR3 consists of 13 residues. Looked up from germline, CDR1 is LGHNA and CDR2 is YSLEER. CDR3 nucleotide sequence: TGCGCCAGCAGCCAATCGTCGGGGACTGAAGCTTTCTTT. This encodes CASSQSSGTEAFF.

This clonotype has just a few counts. This rearrangement joins TRBV4-3 to TRBJ1-2; D gene uncertain. Trimming pared 4 bases from V and 4 bases from J, leaving 16 bases between. The CDR3 has 15 amino acids. Germline V gene lookup returns CDR1 LGHNA and CDR2 YSLEER. This chain's CDR3 is CASSPQGGVSYGYTF. As DNA, the CDR3 is TGCGCCAGCAGCCCCCAAGGTGGGGTTAGCTATGGCTACACCTTC.

This chain uses TRBV20-1 with TRBJ1-1; possible D gene TRBD1, 5 bases. The length of the CDR3 is 14 residues. The V gene lost 0 bases and the J gene lost 4 bases, with 12 bases spanning the gap. The germline V gene encodes CDR1 DFQATT and CDR2 SNEGSKA (reference sequence). CDR3 sequence: CSARDRVASTEAFF. The CDR3 DNA follows: TGCAGTGCTAGAGACAGGGTGGCGAGCACTGAAGCTTTCTTT.

This clonotype occurred a few times. This CDR3 reads CSVLWSRNLRQIYNEQFF. The CDR3 DNA reads as TGCAGCGTTCTCTGGTCCAGGAATTTGAGACAGATCTACAATGAGCAGTTCTTC. This chain uses TRBV29-1 with TRBJ2-1; perhaps TRBD1 as D (5 bases). CDR1 is SQVTM, CDR2 ANQGSEA, per germline. This CDR3 region has 18 residues. V was cut by 5 bases and J by 3 bases, with 26 bases left in between.

This clonotype was counted only a few times. The rearrangement links TRBV28 to TRBJ2-3, with D tentatively TRBD2 (5 bases). V lost 3 bases and J 4 bases, leaving 17 bases between the germline ends. The CDR3 loop spans 16 amino acids. CDR1 and CDR2 (germline): MDHEN, SYDVKM. The CDR3 sequence: CASSLARAVRADTQYF. The CDR3 DNA reads TGTGCCAGCAGTTTGGCGCGGGCCGTGCGGGCAGATACGCAGTATTTT. The whole variable domain, remainder taken from reference TRBV28 and TRBJ2-3, is DVKVTQSSRYLVKRTGEKVFLECVQDMDHENMFWYRQDPGLGLRLIYFSYDVKMKEKGDIPEGYSVSREKKERFSLILESASTNQTSMYLCASSLARAVRADTQYFGPGTRLTVL.

CDR3 sequence: CASSTSWDYEQYF. CDR3 DNA: TGTGCCAGCAGCACAAGCTGGGACTACGAGCAGTACTTC. The rearrangement uses TRBV7-9 and TRBJ2-7; D remains unclear. The V end lost 5 bases, the J end lost 3 bases, and 11 bases lay between the germline ends. The CDR3 totals 13 residues. The germline V gene encodes CDR1 SEHNR and CDR2 FQNEAQ (reference sequence).

This clonotype appeared a few times. The genes are TRBV18 and TRBJ1-2; D ambiguous. This CDR3 is 15 amino acids long. The V end lost 5 bases, the J end lost 4 bases, and 17 bases lay between the germline ends. Germline V gene data show CDR1 as KGHSH and CDR2 as LQKENI. CDR3 in amino acids: CASSSRPTLGYGYTF. CDR3 coding DNA: TGTGCCAGCTCATCCCGACCGACGCTAGGCTATGGCTACACCTTC.

Concerning this clonotype itself: One junction end disagrees with the germline gene, perhaps due to a read error. The chain has TRBV7-7 and TRBJ2-5, with 8 bases identical to TRBD1. The CDR3 has 15 amino acids. Germline V lookup: CDR1 SSHAT, CDR2 FNYEAQ (reference sequence). The CDR3 loop reads CASSSTGVGGETQYF. The CDR3 nucleotides are TGTGCTAGCAGCTCGACAGGGGTTGGGGGAGAGACCCAGTACTTC.

CDR3 coding DNA: TGTGCCAGCAGTTACTCCCCCGCGTCAGGGGTTGGGGAGCTGTTTTTT. This codes for CASSYSPASGVGELFF. The V gene is TRBV6-5, the J gene TRBJ2-2; D is perhaps TRBD1 (6 bases). Per the germline V gene, CDR1 is MNHEY and CDR2 is SVGAGI. Trimming left V 0 bases short and J 8 bases short, with 16 bases between. The CDR3 loop spans 16 amino acids.

The sample holds many counts of this clonotype. The chain is built from TRBV3-1 and TRBJ1-1; 7 bases map to TRBD1. Germline CDR1 and CDR2: LGHDT and YNNKEL (reference sequence). With V trimmed by 4 bases and J by 0 bases, 2 bases remained unmatched. This CDR3 has 14 amino acids. CDR3 DNA: TGTGCCAGCAGCCGACAGGGTTTGAACACTGAAGCTTTCTTT. This encodes CASSRQGLNTEAFF.

This clonotype turned up a few times. The chain joins TRBV9 to TRBJ1-2; D not resolved. V lost 3 bases, J lost 4 bases, and 19 bases lay in between. CDR3 length equals 16 residues. CDR1 and CDR2 from the germline V gene are SGDLS and YYNGEE. The CDR3 bases are TGTGCCAGCAGCGCCGGTAATCTCGTTTCACCCTATGGCTACACCTTC. Protein product: CASSAGNLVSPYGYTF.